This TCR beta chain was identified in a study of shared clonotypes between healthy human individuals. Study background: Researchers drew samples from a couple of women and a few men aged 18 to 49. Three CD4 naive, three CD4 memory, two CD8 naive and one CD8 memory plate were used per donor.

For this clone: The antigen is undetermined.

Measured with immunoSEQ multiplex PCR; TCRdb has only the in-frame clones, and not every one. The data hold 2 million to 3 million clones, with over 85% observed a single time. General study points: A reduction in generation probabilities was seen for non-shared clonotypes relative to those shared by all four donors. Naive subsets tended to show greater estimated richness than memory subsets.

The clonotype comes from a man aged 18 to 30 in good health. Some clones in this sample may be carry-over from other donors' samples. The source material was naive CD4+ T cells from PBMCs. Documented subset: CD45RA+ positively selected.

The CDR3 DNA is TGCAGCGCCGGACAGGATACGCAGTATTTT. Translated: CSAGQDTQYF. V gene TRBV29-1 combines with J gene TRBJ2-3, with D maybe TRBD1 (6 bases). Germline V gene sequence: CDR1 SQVTM, CDR2 ANQGSEA. The CDR3 has 10 amino acids. The V and J ends lost 7 bases and 6 bases respectively, with 8 bases between them.